Sequencing of this T cell receptor (beta chain) was carried out in a study of patients and donors after allogeneic stem cell transplantation (dated by TCRdb to 2018 to 2020). The library was prepared using RT-PCR. Instrument on record: NextSeq 550. The public sequencing data were trimmed at Q25 with fastp and processed into clonotypes with MiXCR by TCRdb, which kept only in-frame beta chains. A single entry per CDR3 protein holds the most common genes and DNA from its merged rows. In all, the sample holds approximately 140,000 distinct CDR3 sequences, and about 40% of those were seen once. 40% to 55% of the sample is in the top ten clones. To note about this clonotype: Its antigen is currently not known. No per-base quality is available; no much larger clone lies one base away.

V and J are truncated by 6 bases and 2 bases respectively, leaving an intervening sequence of 14 bases. The CDR3 covers 15 residues, taking in both the cysteine and the phenylalanine. The read is trimmed to its CDR3 DNA, 45 bases read in frame from base 1. The germline V gene specifies MNHNS as CDR1 and SASEGT as CDR2. Sequencing used blood, either unsorted or a sorted T cell fraction (not recorded which). The sequence joins TRBV6-1 to TRBJ1-5, with the identity of the D gene unclear. This sequence was found in a human donor who was either an allogeneic HSCT recipient or a stem cell or donor lymphocyte infusion donor (not recorded which). It is not recorded whose cells these are; they may come from a transplant donor. The DNA is TGTGCCAGCAGGCCGAACTTGTTGGGCAATCAGCCCCAGCATTTT. Translated, it reads CASRPNLLGNQPQHF.